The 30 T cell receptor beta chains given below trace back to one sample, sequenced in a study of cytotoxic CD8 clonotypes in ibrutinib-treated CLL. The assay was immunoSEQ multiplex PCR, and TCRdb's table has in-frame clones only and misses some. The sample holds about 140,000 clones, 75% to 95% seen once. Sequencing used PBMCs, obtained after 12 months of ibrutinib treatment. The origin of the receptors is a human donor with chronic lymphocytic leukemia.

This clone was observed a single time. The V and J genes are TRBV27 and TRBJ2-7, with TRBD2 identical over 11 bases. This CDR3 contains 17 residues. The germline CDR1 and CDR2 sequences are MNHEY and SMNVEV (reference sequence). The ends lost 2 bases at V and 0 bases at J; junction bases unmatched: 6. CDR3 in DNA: TGTGCCAGCAGTTTAGCTAGCGGGAGGCCGCTCTCCTACGAGCAGTACTTC. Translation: CASSLASGRPLSYEQYF.

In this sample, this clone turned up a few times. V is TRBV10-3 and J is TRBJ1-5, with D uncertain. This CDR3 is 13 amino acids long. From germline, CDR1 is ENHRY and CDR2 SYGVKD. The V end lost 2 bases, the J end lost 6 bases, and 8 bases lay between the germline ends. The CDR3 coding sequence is TGTGCCATCAGTGAGGTAGACGGTCAGCCCCAGCATTTT. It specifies CAISEVDGQPQHF.

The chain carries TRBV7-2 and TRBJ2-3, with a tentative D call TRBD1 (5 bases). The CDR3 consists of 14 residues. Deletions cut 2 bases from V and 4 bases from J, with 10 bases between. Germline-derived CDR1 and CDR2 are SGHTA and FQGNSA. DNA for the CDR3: TGTGCCAGCAGCTTACAGGGTCAGTCAGATACGCAGTATTTT. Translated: CASSLQGQSDTQYF.

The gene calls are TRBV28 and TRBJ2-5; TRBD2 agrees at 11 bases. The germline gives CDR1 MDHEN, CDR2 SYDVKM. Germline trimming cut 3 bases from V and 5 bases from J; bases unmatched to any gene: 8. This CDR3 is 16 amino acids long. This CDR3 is CASSFVSGRAFETQYF. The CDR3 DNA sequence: TGTGCCAGCAGTTTTGTTAGCGGGAGGGCCTTTGAGACCCAGTACTTC.

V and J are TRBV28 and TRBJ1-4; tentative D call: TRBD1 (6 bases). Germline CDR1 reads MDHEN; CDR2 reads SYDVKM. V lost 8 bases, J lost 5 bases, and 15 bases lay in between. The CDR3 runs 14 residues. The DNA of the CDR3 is TGTGCCAGCGTCCTGGGGGCAGGGAATGAAAAACTGTTTTTT. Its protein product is CASVLGAGNEKLFF.

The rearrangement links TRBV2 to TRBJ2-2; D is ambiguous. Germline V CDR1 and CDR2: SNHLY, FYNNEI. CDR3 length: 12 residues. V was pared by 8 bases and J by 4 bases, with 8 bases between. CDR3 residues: CASLWGTGELFF. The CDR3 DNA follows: TGTGCCAGCCTCTGGGGCACCGGGGAGCTGTTTTTT.

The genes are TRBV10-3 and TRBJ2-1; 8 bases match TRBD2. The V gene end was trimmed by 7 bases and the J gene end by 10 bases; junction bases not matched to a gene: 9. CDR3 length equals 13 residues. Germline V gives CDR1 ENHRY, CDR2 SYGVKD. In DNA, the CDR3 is TGTGCCATCACGCAGCGGGAGTTGGCGGAGCAGTTCTTC. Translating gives CAITQRELAEQFF.

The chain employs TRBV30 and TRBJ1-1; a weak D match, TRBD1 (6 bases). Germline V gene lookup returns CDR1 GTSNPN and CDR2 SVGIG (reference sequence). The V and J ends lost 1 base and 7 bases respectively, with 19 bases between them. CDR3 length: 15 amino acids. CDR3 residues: CAWSGLGGYGGEAFF. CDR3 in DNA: TGTGCCTGGAGTGGCCTCGGGGGCTACGGCGGTGAAGCTTTCTTT.

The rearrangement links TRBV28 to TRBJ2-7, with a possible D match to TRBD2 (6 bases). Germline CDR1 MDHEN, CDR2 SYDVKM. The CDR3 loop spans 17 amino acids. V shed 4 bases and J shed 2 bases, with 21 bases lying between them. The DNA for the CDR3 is TGTGCCAGCAGTTCACGGAATGAAAGACTAGTTACCTACGAGCAGTACTTC. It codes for CASSSRNERLVTYEQYF.

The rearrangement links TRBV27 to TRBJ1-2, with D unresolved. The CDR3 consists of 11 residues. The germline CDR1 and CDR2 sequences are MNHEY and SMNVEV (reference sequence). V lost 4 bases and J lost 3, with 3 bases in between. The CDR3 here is CASSSYYGYTF. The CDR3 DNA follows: TGTGCCAGCAGTTCATACTATGGCTACACCTTC.

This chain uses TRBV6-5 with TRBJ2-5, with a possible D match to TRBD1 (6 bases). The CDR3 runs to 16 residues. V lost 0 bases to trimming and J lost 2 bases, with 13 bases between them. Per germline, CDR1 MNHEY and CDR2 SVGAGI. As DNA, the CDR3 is TGTGCCAGCAGTTACTCCACGGGACATAGTCAAGAGACCCAGTACTTC. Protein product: CASSYSTGHSQETQYF.

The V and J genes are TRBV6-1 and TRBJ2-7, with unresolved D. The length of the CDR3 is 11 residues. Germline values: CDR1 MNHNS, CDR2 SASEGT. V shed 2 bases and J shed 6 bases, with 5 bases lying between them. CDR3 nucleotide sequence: TGTGCCAGCAGTGAACCCCTCGAGCAGTACTTC. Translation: CASSEPLEQYF.

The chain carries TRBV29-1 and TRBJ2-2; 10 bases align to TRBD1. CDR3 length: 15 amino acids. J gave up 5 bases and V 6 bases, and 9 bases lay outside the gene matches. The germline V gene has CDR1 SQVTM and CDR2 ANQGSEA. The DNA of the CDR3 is TGCAGCGTAAGGACAGGGGGGAAAAAAACCGGGGAGCTGTTTTTT. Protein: CSVRTGGKKTGELFF.

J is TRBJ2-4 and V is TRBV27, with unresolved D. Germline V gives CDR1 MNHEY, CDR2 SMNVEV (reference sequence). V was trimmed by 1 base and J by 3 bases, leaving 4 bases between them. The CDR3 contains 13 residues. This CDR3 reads CASSLLGKNIQYF. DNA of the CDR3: TGTGCCAGCAGTTTATTAGGCAAAAACATTCAGTACTTC.

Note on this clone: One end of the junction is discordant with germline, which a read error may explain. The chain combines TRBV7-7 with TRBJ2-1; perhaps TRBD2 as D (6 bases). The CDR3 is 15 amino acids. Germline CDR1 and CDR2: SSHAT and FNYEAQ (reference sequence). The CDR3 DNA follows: TGTGCTAGCAGCTTAAGACGGGAGTCATACAATGAGCAGTTCTTC. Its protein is CASSLRRESYNEQFF.

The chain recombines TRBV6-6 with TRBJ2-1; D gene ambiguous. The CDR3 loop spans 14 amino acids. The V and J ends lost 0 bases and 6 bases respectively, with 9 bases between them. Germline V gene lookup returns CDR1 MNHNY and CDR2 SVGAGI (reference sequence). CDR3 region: CASSYSYRSNEQFF. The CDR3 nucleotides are TGTGCCAGCAGTTACTCGTATAGGTCCAATGAGCAGTTCTTC.

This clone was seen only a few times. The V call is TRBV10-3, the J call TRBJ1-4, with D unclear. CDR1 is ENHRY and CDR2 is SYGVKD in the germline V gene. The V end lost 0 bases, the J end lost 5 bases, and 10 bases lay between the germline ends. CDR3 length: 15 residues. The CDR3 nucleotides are TGTGCCATCAGTGAGTCGGGTCAGGAGAATGAAAAACTGTTTTTT. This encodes CAISESGQENEKLFF.

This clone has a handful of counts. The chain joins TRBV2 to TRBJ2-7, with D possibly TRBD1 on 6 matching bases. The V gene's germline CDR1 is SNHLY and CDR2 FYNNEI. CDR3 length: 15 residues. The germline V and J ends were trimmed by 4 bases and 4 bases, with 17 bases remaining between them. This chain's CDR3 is CASSVEQGVRYEQYF. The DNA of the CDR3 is TGTGCCAGCAGTGTAGAACAGGGTGTTCGGTACGAGCAGTACTTC.

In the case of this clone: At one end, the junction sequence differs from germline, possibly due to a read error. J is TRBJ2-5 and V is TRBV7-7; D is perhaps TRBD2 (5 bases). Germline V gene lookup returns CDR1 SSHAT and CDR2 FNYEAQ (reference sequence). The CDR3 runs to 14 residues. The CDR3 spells CASSSQTHARDQYF. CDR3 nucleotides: TGTGCTAGCAGCTCCCAAACCCATGCCCGGGACCAGTACTTC.

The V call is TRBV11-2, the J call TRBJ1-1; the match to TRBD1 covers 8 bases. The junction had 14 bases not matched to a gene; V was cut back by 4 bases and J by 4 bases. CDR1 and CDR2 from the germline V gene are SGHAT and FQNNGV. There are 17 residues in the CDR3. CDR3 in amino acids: CASSSGQAFTRGTEAFF. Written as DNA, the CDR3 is TGTGCCAGCAGCTCGGGACAGGCCTTCACTCGGGGCACTGAAGCTTTCTTT.

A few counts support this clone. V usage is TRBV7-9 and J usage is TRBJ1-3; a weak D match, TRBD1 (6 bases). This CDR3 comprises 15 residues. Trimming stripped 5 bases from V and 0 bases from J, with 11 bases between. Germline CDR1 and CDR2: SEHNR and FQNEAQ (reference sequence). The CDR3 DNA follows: TGTGCCAGCAGCCCTCGACAGGCCTCTGGAAACACCATATATTTT. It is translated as CASSPRQASGNTIYF.

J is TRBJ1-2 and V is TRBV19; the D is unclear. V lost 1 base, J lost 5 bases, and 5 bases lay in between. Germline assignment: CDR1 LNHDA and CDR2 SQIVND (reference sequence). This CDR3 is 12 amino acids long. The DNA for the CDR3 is TGTGCCAGTAGTATAGCAGAATATGGCTACACCTTC. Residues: CASSIAEYGYTF.

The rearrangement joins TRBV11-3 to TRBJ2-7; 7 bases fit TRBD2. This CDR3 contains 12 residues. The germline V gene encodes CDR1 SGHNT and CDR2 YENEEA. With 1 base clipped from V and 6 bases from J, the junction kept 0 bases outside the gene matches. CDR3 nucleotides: TGTGCCAGCAGCTTAGGGGAGGGCGAGCAGTACTTC. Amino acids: CASSLGEGEQYF.

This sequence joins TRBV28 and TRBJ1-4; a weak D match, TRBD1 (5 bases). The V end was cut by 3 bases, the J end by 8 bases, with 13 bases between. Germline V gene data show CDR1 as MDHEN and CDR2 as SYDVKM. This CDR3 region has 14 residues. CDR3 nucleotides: TGTGCCAGCAGTTTGGAGGGACGGACAGAAAAACTGTTTTTT. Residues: CASSLEGRTEKLFF.

The CDR3 protein is CASSIVGQNNEQFF. The CDR3 DNA follows: TGTGCCAGTAGTATTGTAGGACAGAACAATGAGCAGTTCTTC. The rearrangement joins TRBV19 to TRBJ2-1; D possibly corresponds to TRBD1 (6 bases). V dropped 3 bases and J dropped 5 bases, with 11 bases sitting between them. In germline, CDR1 is LNHDA, CDR2 SQIVND (reference sequence). This CDR3 contains 14 residues.

CDR3 bases: TGTGCCAGCAGTTTGCGGGGGCTAACAGCTGAAAAACTGTTTTTT. Translation gives CASSLRGLTAEKLFF. The V and J genes are TRBV27 and TRBJ1-4, with D perhaps TRBD1 (6 bases). The CDR3 runs to 15 residues. V was cut by 3 bases and J by 7 bases, with 15 bases left in between. The V gene's germline CDR1 is MNHEY and CDR2 SMNVEV (reference sequence).

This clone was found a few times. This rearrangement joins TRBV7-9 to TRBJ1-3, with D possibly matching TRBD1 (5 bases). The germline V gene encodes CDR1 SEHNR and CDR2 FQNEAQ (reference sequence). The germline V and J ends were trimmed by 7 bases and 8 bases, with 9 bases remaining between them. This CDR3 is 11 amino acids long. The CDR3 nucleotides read TGTGCCAGCACAGAGGGGTACACCATATATTTT. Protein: CASTEGYTIYF.

In nucleotides, the CDR3 is TGTGCCAGCAGTCTAACGGATGAGCAGTTCTTC. Translation gives CASSLTDEQFF. The genes are TRBV28 and TRBJ2-1; D not certain. This CDR3 region has 11 residues. The germline V gene has CDR1 MDHEN and CDR2 SYDVKM. V lost 5 bases to trimming and J lost 8 bases, with 7 bases between them. The full variable domain, completed using reference TRBV28 and TRBJ2-1, is DVKVTQSSRYLVKRTGEKVFLECVQDMDHENMFWYRQDPGLGLRLIYFSYDVKMKEKGDIPEGYSVSREKKERFSLILESASTNQTSMYLCASSLTDEQFFGPGTRLTVL.

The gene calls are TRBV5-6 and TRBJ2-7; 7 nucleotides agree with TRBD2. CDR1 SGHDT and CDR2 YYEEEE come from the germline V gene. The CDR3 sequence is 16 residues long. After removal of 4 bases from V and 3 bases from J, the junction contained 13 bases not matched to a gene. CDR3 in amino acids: CASSPNGGGRVYEQYF. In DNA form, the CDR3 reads TGTGCCAGCAGCCCCAATGGCGGGGGTAGGGTCTACGAGCAGTACTTC.

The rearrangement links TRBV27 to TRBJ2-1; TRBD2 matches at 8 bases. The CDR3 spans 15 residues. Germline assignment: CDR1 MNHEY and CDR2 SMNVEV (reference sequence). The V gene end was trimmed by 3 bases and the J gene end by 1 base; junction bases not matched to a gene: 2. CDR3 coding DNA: TGTGCCAGCAGTTTCGGGACTAGATCCTACAATGAGCAGTTCTTC. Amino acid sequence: CASSFGTRSYNEQFF.